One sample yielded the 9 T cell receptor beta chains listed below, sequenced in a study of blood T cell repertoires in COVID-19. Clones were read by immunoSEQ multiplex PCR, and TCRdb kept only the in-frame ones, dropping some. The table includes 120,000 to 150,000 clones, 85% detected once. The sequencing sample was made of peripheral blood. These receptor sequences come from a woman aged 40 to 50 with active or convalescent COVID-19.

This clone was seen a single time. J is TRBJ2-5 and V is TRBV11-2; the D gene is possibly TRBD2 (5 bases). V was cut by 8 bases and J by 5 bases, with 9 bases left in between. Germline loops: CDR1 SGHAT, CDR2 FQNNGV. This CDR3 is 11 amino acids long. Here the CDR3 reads CASSTGETQYF. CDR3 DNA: TGTGCCAGCTCGACGGGGGAGACCCAGTACTTC.

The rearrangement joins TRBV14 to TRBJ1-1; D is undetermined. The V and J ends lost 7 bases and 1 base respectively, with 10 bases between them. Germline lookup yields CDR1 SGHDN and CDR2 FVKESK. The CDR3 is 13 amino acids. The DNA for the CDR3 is TGTGCCAGCACCCTTGGGAGGAACACTGAAGCTTTCTTT. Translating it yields CASTLGRNTEAFF.

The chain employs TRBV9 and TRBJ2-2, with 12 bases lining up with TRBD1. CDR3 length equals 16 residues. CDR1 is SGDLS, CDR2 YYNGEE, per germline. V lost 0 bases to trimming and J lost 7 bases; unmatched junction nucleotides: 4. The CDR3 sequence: CASSVGGQGAIGELFF. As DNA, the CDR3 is TGTGCCAGCAGCGTAGGGGGACAGGGGGCTATCGGGGAGCTGTTTTTT. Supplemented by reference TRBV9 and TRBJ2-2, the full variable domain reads DSGVTQTPKHLITATGQRVTLRCSPRSGDLSVYWYQQSLDQGLQFLIQYYNGEERAKGNILERFSAQQFPDLHSELNLSSLELGDSALYFCASSVGGQGAIGELFFGEGSRLTVL.

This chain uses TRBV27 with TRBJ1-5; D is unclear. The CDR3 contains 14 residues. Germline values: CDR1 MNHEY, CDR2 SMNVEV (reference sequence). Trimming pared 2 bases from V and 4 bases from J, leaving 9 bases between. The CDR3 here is CASSLTSGNQPQHF. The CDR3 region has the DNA TGTGCCAGCAGTTTAACATCGGGGAATCAGCCCCAGCATTTT.

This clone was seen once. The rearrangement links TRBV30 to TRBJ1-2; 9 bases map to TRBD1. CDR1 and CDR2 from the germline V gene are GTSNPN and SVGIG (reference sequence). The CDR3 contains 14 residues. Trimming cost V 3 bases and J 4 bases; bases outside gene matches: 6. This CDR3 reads CAWRKNRGLYGYTF. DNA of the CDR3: TGTGCCTGGAGGAAAAACAGGGGGCTCTATGGCTACACCTTC. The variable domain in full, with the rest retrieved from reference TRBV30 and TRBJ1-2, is SQTIHQWPATLVQPVGSPLSLECTVEGTSNPNLYWYRQAAGRGLQLLFYSVGIGQISSEVPQNLSASRPQDRQFILSSKKLLLSDSGFYLCAWRKNRGLYGYTFGSGTRLTVV.

CDR3 nucleotide sequence: TGCAGCGTTGTACGGGCAGGGGACGGCAATGAGCAGTTCTTC. Protein: CSVVRAGDGNEQFF. The rearrangement joins TRBV29-1 to TRBJ2-1, with D possibly TRBD1 on 6 matching bases. V was pared by 4 bases and J by 6 bases, with 16 bases between. Germline CDR1 and CDR2: SQVTM and ANQGSEA. The length of the CDR3 is 14 residues.

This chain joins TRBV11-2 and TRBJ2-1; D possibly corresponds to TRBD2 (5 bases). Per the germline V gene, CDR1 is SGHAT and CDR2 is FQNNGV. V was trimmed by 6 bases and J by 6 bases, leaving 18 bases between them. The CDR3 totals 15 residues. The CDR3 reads CASSSGEGMGNEQFF. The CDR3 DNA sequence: TGTGCCAGCAGTTCCGGCGAGGGAATGGGCAATGAGCAGTTCTTC.

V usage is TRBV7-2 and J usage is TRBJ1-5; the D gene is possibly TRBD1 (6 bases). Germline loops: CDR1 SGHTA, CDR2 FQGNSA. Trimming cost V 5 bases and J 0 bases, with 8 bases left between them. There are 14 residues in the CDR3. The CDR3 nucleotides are TGTGCCAGCAGCCTCAGGGGTAGCAATCAGCCCCAGCATTTT. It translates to CASSLRGSNQPQHF.

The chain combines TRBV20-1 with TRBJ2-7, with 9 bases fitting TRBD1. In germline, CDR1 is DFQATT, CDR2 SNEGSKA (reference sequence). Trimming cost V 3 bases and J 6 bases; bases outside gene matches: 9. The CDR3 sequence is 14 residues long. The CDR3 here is CSASARDRVPEQYF. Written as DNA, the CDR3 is TGCAGTGCTAGTGCCCGGGACAGGGTACCCGAGCAGTACTTC.